This T cell receptor (beta chain) derives from a study of blood T cell repertoires in COVID-19. On the study more broadly: Sources were T cells, B-cell-depleted T cells, or PBMCs; the material itself was cDNA or gDNA.

Those enrolled in Seattle joined during active infection and were followed longitudinally afterward. In the authors' workflow: From reference gene primer amplification, estimates of nucleated cell counts were derived. Only in-frame clones appear in the TCRdb table, and some are missing; sequencing was by immunoSEQ multiplex PCR. D and trimming were read from the DNA, whereas the V and J calls and clone size are those reported in that table. This table holds about 250,000 clones, 80% to 95% found once. V lost 2 bases and J lost 8; bases outside the gene matches: 6. From germline, CDR1 is SGDLS and CDR2 YYNGEE. The CDR3 is 15 amino acids.

J is TRBJ1-4 and V is TRBV9; 10 bases match TRBD1. Sequencing was carried out using peripheral blood. The source of this sequence is a man aged 30 to 39 with COVID-19, enrolled during active disease. The CDR3 DNA is TGTGCCAGCAGCGTCTCCGGGACAGGGGCCGAAAAACTGTTTTTT. Residues: CASSVSGTGAEKLFF.